The 8 T cell receptor beta chains listed next were all sequenced from one sample in a study of beta chain features in type 1 diabetes. Of the isolated RNA, all was reverse transcribed, and so the sequenced material was expressed TCRB transcripts. Clones were sequenced by immunoSEQ multiplex PCR, and TCRdb holds only the in-frame ones, with some missing. The sample yields around 450,000 clones, 9.5% to 12% seen once. The sequenced sample was naive CD4+ T cells from blood. The receptors originated from a woman in her late teens or twenties in good health.

The rearrangement links TRBV14 to TRBJ2-7, with 8 nucleotides matching TRBD2. CDR1 and CDR2 from the germline V gene are SGHDN and FVKESK. This CDR3 is built from 15 residues. Trimming removed 2 bases from V and 4 bases from J; junction bases left unmatched: 7. The CDR3 is CASSQTGGPSYEQYV. In DNA, the CDR3 is TGTGCCAGCAGCCAAACGGGGGGGCCTTCTTACGAGCAGTACGTC.

The chain joins TRBV7-2 to TRBJ2-1; the D is unclear. Germline V CDR1 and CDR2: SGHTA, FQGNSA. This CDR3 has 11 amino acids. Trimming took off 4 bases at V and 12 bases at J, with 10 bases between the two ends. CDR3 region: CASSSVWGQFF. The CDR3 region has the DNA TGTGCCAGCAGCTCAGTGTGGGGGCAGTTCTTC.

CDR3 coding DNA: TGTGCCAGCAGCTTGAACAGGGGGGTAGAGACCCAGTACTTC. This encodes CASSLNRGVETQYF. The chain combines TRBV7-2 with TRBJ2-5; 8 nucleotides agree with TRBD1. This CDR3 has 14 residues. Per the germline V gene, CDR1 is SGHTA and CDR2 is FQGNSA. With 3 bases clipped from V and 4 bases from J, the junction kept 4 bases outside the gene matches.

This clone came up a few times. CDR3 in DNA: TGCGCCAGCAGCCAAGATTCTGGTGTGAGGGGGGAGCTGTTTTTT. It is translated as CASSQDSGVRGELFF. V is TRBV4-3 and J is TRBJ2-2; no definite D call. CDR3 length equals 15 residues. V shed 0 bases and J shed 8 bases, with 13 bases lying between them. Germline CDR1 reads LGHNA; CDR2 reads YSLEER.

The chain has TRBV5-6 and TRBJ2-1; D call uncertain. Trimming shortened V by 4 bases and J by 13 bases, and 12 bases separated the two germline ends. Germline V CDR1 and CDR2: SGHDT, YYEEEE. The CDR3 consists of 11 residues. The chain's CDR3 is CASSRLALQFF. The CDR3 coding sequence is TGTGCCAGCAGCAGATTAGCACTTCAGTTCTTC.

This clone has more than one count but fewer than ten. The V call is TRBV13, the J call TRBJ2-5; D is unresolved. Trimming cost V 2 bases and J 9 bases, with 10 bases left between them. CDR1 is PRHDT, CDR2 FYEKMQ, per germline (reference sequence). The CDR3 consists of 12 residues. The CDR3 loop is CASSLRSGPQYF. The CDR3 DNA is TGTGCCAGCAGCTTAAGATCGGGTCCCCAGTACTTC.

V usage is TRBV25-1 and J usage is TRBJ1-4; D gene unclear. Germline CDR1 MGHDK, CDR2 SYGVNS. The CDR3 extends over 13 amino acids. The ends were cut back, 5 bases at V and 2 bases at J, with 6 bases in the middle. DNA of the CDR3: TGTGCCAGCAGTCGGGTTACTAATGAAAAACTGTTTTTT. Encoded protein: CASSRVTNEKLFF. The full variable domain, its missing parts supplied by reference TRBV25-1 and TRBJ1-4, is EADIYQTPRYLVIGTGKKITLECSQTMGHDKMYWYQQDPGMELHLIHYSYGVNSTEKGDLSSESTVSRIRTEHFPLTLESARPSHTSQYLCASSRVTNEKLFFGSGTQLSVL.

The rearrangement joins TRBV5-4 to TRBJ1-2, with D perhaps TRBD1 (6 bases). Germline assignment: CDR1 SGHNT and CDR2 YYREEE (reference sequence). Trimming removed 0 bases from V and 1 base from J, with 16 bases in between. CDR3 length equals 17 residues. CDR3 nucleotide sequence: TGTGCCAGCAGCTTGGGTCTTAACAGGGAACGTAACTATGGCTACACCTTC. Its protein is CASSLGLNRERNYGYTF.